The rows below give T cell receptor beta chains drawn from one sample of a study of radiotherapy plus CTLA-4 blockade in lung cancer. Method: immunoSEQ multiplex PCR; TCRdb's copy keeps in-frame clones and lacks some. The sample lists 89,000 or so clones; 75% to 85% were seen once. Sample: peripheral blood, taken from a patient treated with radiotherapy plus ipilimumab. These receptors came from a human donor with non-small cell lung cancer who had a partial response to radiotherapy plus ipilimumab. CDR3s include the opening cysteine and the closing phenylalanine or tryptophan. A D gene is named only where the DNA matches it firmly. Size tells how often a clone was seen (once, few, many) or the class of an expanded clone, and some rows leave it out.

J | D | V | size | CDR3 | DNA
TRBJ1-5 | - | TRBV7-6 | - | CASSPGGPNQPQHF | TGTGCCAGCAGCCCCGGGGGGCCCAATCAGCCCCAGCATTTT
TRBJ1-1 | - | TRBV7-2 | - | CASSLDPGGRTEAFF | TGTGCCAGCAGCTTAGATCCGGGGGGGAGGACTGAAGCTTTCTTT
TRBJ2-5 | - | TRBV6-5 | once | CASSYEETQYF | TGTGCCAGCAGTTACGAGGAGACCCAGTACTTC
TRBJ1-2 | TRBD1 | TRBV6-5 | - | CASSYSGQGGYGYTF | TGTGCCAGCAGTTACTCTGGACAGGGCGGCTATGGCTACACCTTC
TRBJ2-7 | TRBD2 | TRBV6-6 | - | CASSYLAETYEQYF | TGTGCCAGCAGTTACCTAGCGGAAACCTACGAGCAGTACTTC
TRBJ1-1 | - | TRBV7-2 | - | CASSLQENTEAFF | TGTGCCAGCAGCTTACAGGAGAACACTGAAGCTTTCTTT
TRBJ2-2 | TRBD1 | TRBV28 | - | CASSTSLFGTGDGELFF | TGTGCCAGCAGCACCTCCCTTTTTGGGACAGGTGACGGGGAGCTGTTTTTT
TRBJ2-5 | - | TRBV11-2 | - | CASSLGLQETQYF | TGTGCCAGCAGCCTAGGTCTACAAGAGACCCAGTACTTC
TRBJ2-2 | - | TRBV6-1 | - | CASSESSRKTGELFF | TGTGCCAGCAGTGAGAGTAGCCGAAAGACCGGGGAGCTGTTTTTT
TRBJ2-4 | TRBD2 | TRBV18 | - | CASSPNGEREAKNIQYF | TGTGCCAGCTCTCCCAACGGTGAGCGGGAGGCCAAAAACATTCAGTACTTC
TRBJ2-7 | - | TRBV27 | - | CASSRWTTSPYEQYF | TGTGCCAGCAGCCGATGGACAACCTCACCCTACGAGCAGTACTTC
TRBJ2-7 | - | TRBV6-1 | few | CASSGDINEQYF | TGTGCCAGCAGTGGGGACATCAACGAGCAGTACTTC
TRBJ1-3 | - | TRBV5-1 | - | CASSLLPPGSSSGNTIYF | TGCGCCAGCAGCTTGCTACCCCCAGGGTCATCCTCTGGAAACACCATATATTTT
TRBJ2-5 | TRBD1 | TRBV27 | - | CASSLTGVRETQYF | TGTGCCAGCAGTTTGACAGGGGTTCGGGAGACCCAGTACTTC
TRBJ1-1 | TRBD1 | TRBV7-2 | - | CASSLDRVTEAFF | TGTGCCAGCAGCTTGGACAGGGTCACTGAAGCTTTCTTT
TRBJ2-3 | - | TRBV18 | few | CASSPPLPGLSDTQYF | TGTGCCAGCTCACCACCGTTGCCGGGGTTGTCAGATACGCAGTATTTT
TRBJ2-5 | - | TRBV4-2 | few | CASSQELGIAEDVGGPRVETQYF | TGTGCCAGCAGCCAAGAGTTAGGGATAGCGGAGGACGTCGGGGGGCCAAGGGTAGAGACCCAGTACTTC
TRBJ2-3 | - | TRBV14 | - | CASSPSTDTQYF | TGTGCCAGCAGCCCTTCCACAGATACGCAGTATTTT
TRBJ1-2 | TRBD1 | TRBV19 | - | CASSILSGQGSDGYTF | TGTGCCAGTAGTATACTCTCCGGACAGGGATCAGATGGCTACACCTTC
TRBJ2-7 | TRBD2 | TRBV7-9 | - | CASSSQGTSSEQYF | TGTGCCAGCAGCTCTCAGGGGACTAGTTCCGAGCAGTACTTC